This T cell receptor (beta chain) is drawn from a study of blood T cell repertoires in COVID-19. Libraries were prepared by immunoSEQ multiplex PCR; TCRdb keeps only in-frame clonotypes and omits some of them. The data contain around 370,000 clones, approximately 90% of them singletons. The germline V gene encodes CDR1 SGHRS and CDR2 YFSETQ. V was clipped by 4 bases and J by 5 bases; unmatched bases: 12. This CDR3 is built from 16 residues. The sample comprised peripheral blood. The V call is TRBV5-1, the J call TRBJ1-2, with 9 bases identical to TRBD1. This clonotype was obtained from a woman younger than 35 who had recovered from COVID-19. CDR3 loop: CASSQRTGEVLYGYTF. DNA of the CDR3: TGCGCCAGCAGCCAAAGGACAGGGGAAGTCCTATATGGCTACACCTTC.